The sequence of this T cell receptor beta chain was determined in a study of blood T cell repertoires in COVID-19. Study background: Specimens from acute and convalescent COVID-19 originated in the United States, Italy and Spain. Nucleic acid was either cDNA or gDNA, and it came from T cells, B-cell-depleted T cells, or PBMCs.

J was trimmed by 1 base and V by 5 bases; bases with no gene match: 4. Germline CDR1 SEHNR, CDR2 FQNEAQ (reference sequence). This CDR3 contains 14 residues. In the authors' methods: Amplification with reference gene primers provided the estimates of nucleated cell counts. Here immunoSEQ multiplex PCR was the method, and the copy in TCRdb shows in-frame clones only, minus some. The V and J calls and clone size are taken from that table; D and trimming were inferred from the DNA. Of 70,000 to 85,000 clones listed, around 80% are singletons. This rearrangement joins TRBV7-9 to TRBJ1-1, with 7 bases lining up with TRBD1. This clonotype originated in a man aged 55-75 years with acute or convalescent COVID-19. Sequenced: peripheral blood. The CDR3 DNA reads TGTGCCAGCAGCCGCAGGGGGTCGAACACTGAAGCTTTCTTT. Translation gives CASSRRGSNTEAFF.